This T cell receptor gamma chain stems from a study of gamma delta lymphoproliferative disorders and STAT genes. As for the study in general: The LymphoTrack Dx TCRG Assay amplified gamma chains from at least 50 ng of genomic DNA. For the delta chain, EuroClonality-NGS standard procedure was applied.

TCRdb redid the clone calls on the multiplex PCR reads with CATT. Of about 710 gamma-chain clones listed, 12% were seen once; the top ten hold around a quarter. Genomic DNA from isolated PBMCs served as the sequencing template. This clone ranks as medium-sized. Its antigen is as yet unknown. CDR3 length equals 14 residues. Germline-derived CDR1 and CDR2 are EGSTGY and YDSYTSSV. The ends lost 4 bases at V and 3 bases at J; junction bases unmatched: 9. General study findings and limits: Low-frequency NGS calls may be less specific, so public or private leukemic clones need confirmation. Nearly all major patient gamma and delta clonotypes were public.

This TCR came from a human donor in good health. The chain links TRGV4 to TRGJ1 or TRGJ2. The J gene, not given by TCRdb, was assigned here from a germline match of the nucleotide sequence. Sample: blood. For the CDR3, the DNA is TGTGCCACCTGGGACACTTCACCTTATTATAAGAAACTCTTT. Residues: CATWDTSPYYKKLF.